These 13 T cell receptor beta chains originate from one sample sequenced in a study of T cell responses to AZD1222 COVID-19 vaccine (dated by TCRdb to about 2021). What the time point label conveys for this sample: baseline before first vaccination. The library was produced with the immunoSEQ multiplex PCR assay. Sourced from immuneACCESS, this table was stored by TCRdb with only in-frame sequences that have V and J called. A share of the clones is absent; for the studies checked, an unresolved V gene accounts for under half, and the remainder has no known explanation. The sample yields about 150,000 clones; 94% were counted once. Over 1% of the sample lies in the top ten. The specimen was peripheral blood, collected on day 0 of AZD1222 vaccination. The origin of the receptors is an adult in good health.

The CDR3 loop reads CASSYGLAGEKVQYV. The CDR3 nucleotides read TGTGCCAGCAGCTACGGACTAGCGGGCGAGAAGGTGCAGTACGTC. The J gene is TRBJ2-7, the V gene TRBV7-2; TRBD2 matches 11 bases. V lost 4 bases, J lost 9 bases, and 11 bases stayed unmatched. The length of the CDR3 is 15 residues. The germline V gene has CDR1 SGHTA and CDR2 FQGNSA.

This chain joins TRBV7-9 and TRBJ1-1; unclear D gene. The CDR3 runs 13 residues. CDR1 and CDR2 from the germline V gene are SEHNR and FQNEAQ (reference sequence). Trimming removed 0 bases at V and 5 bases at J, with 7 bases between. CDR3 nucleotide sequence: TGTGCCAGCAGCTTAGCGCGGTATACTGAAGCTTTCTTT. As protein: CASSLARYTEAFF.

The rearrangement uses TRBV11-1 and TRBJ1-3; tentative D call: TRBD1 (5 bases). The CDR3 extends over 15 amino acids. V lost 5 bases and J 0 bases, leaving 11 bases between the germline ends. Germline V gives CDR1 SGHAT, CDR2 FQDESV (reference sequence). The chain's CDR3 is CASSRYGASGNTIYF. CDR3 in DNA: TGTGCCAGCAGCCGCTACGGGGCCTCTGGAAACACCATATATTTT. The full variable domain, its missing parts supplied by reference TRBV11-1 and TRBJ1-3, is EAEVAQSPRYKITEKSQAVAFWCDPISGHATLYWYRQILGQGPELLVQFQDESVVDDSQLPKDRFSAERLKGVDSTLKIQPAELGDSAMYLCASSRYGASGNTIYFGEGSWLTVV.

The chain couples TRBV18 to TRBJ1-1; TRBD1 aligns across 7 bases. In germline, CDR1 is KGHSH, CDR2 LQKENI. Trimming at V came to 5 bases and at J to 5 bases, leaving 5 bases not matched to a gene. CDR3 size: 13 residues. The CDR3 protein is CASSSTGVTEAFF. The CDR3 DNA sequence: TGTGCCAGCTCATCCACAGGGGTTACTGAAGCTTTCTTT.

The chain joins TRBV28 to TRBJ2-3, with D unresolved. Germline values: CDR1 MDHEN, CDR2 SYDVKM. The germline V and J ends were trimmed by 5 bases and 5 bases, with 8 bases remaining between them. This CDR3 region has 12 residues. CDR3 DNA sequence: TGTGCCAGCAGTAGCGTGGGAGATACGCAGTATTTT. This translates into CASSSVGDTQYF.

The genes are TRBV6-1 and TRBJ1-2; 12 bases fit TRBD1. Unmatched junction bases numbered 10, after V lost 4 bases and J lost 1 base. The length of the CDR3 is 18 residues. Per germline, CDR1 MNHNS and CDR2 SASEGT. CDR3 amino acids: CASSVRGTGGEYNYGYTF. In DNA, the CDR3 is TGTGCCAGCAGTGTCAGAGGGACAGGGGGCGAGTATAACTATGGCTACACCTTC.

The chain employs TRBV18 and TRBJ1-1, with 10 bases identical to TRBD1. Germline CDR1 KGHSH, CDR2 LQKENI. The CDR3 has 14 amino acids. J was trimmed by 3 bases and V by 2 bases; bases with no gene match: 0. CDR3 in DNA: TGTGCCAGCTCACCAGGGACAGGGGACACTGAAGCTTTCTTT. Translated, it gives CASSPGTGDTEAFF. Drawing the rest from reference TRBV18 and TRBJ1-1, the complete variable domain is NAGVMQNPRHLVRRRGQEARLRCSPMKGHSHVYWYRQLPEEGLKFMVYLQKENIIDESGMPKERFSAEFPKEGPSILRIQQVVRGDSAAYFCASSPGTGDTEAFFGQGTRLTVV.

DNA for the CDR3: TGCGCCAGCCAAGACAGTACCGTTGGGAATGAGCAGTTCTTC. Translation gives CASQDSTVGNEQFF. The rearrangement links TRBV10-1 to TRBJ2-1, with D possibly being TRBD1 (5 bases). The CDR3 has 14 amino acids. Per the germline V gene, CDR1 is WNHNN and CDR2 is SYGVQD (reference sequence). Trimming stripped 8 bases from V and 7 bases from J, with 18 bases between.

The chain uses TRBV29-1 and TRBJ2-4, with D hard to call. The CDR3 consists of 13 residues. Germline values: CDR1 SQVTM, CDR2 ANQGSEA. The ends were cut back, 7 bases at V and 3 bases at J, with 13 bases in the middle. CDR3 nucleotide sequence: TGCAGCGCCCTTTCAGTCGGCAAAAACATTCAGTACTTC. It is translated as CSALSVGKNIQYF.

The chain employs TRBV20-1 and TRBJ2-1; a possible D gene is TRBD1 (5 bases). CDR1 and CDR2 (germline): DFQATT, SNEGSKA (reference sequence). CDR3 size: 14 residues. V was cut by 3 bases and J by 1 base, with 10 bases left in between. CDR3 sequence: CSASSGASYNEQFF. The DNA of the CDR3 is TGCAGTGCTAGTTCTGGGGCATCCTACAATGAGCAGTTCTTC.

This chain connects TRBV7-9 to TRBJ2-1; D call uncertain. Germline V gene data show CDR1 as SEHNR and CDR2 as FQNEAQ (reference sequence). CDR3 length: 14 amino acids. V lost 3 bases, J lost 0 bases, and 6 bases lay in between. Here the CDR3 DNA reads TGTGCCAGCAGCTTGTGGGACTCCTACAATGAGCAGTTCTTC. Translating it yields CASSLWDSYNEQFF.

The count of this clone is one. The rearrangement joins TRBV11-2 to TRBJ2-3; D ambiguous. This CDR3 contains 16 residues. Trimming pared 3 bases from V and 0 bases from J, leaving 13 bases between. Germline CDR1 is SGHAT and CDR2 is FQNNGV. CDR3 region: CASSFGPALSTDTQYF. The CDR3 region has the DNA TGTGCCAGCAGCTTTGGGCCAGCCCTTAGCACAGATACGCAGTATTTT.

J is TRBJ2-3 and V is TRBV28; D remains unclear. Trimming removed 4 bases at V and 3 bases at J, with 8 bases between. The CDR3 totals 13 residues. Germline CDR1 and CDR2: MDHEN and SYDVKM. CDR3 sequence reads: CASSSRQTDTQYF. The CDR3 DNA reads TGTGCCAGCAGTTCCCGCCAGACAGATACGCAGTATTTT.